Listed below are T cell receptor beta chains from one sample, sequenced in a study of T cells expressing NK-cell markers. TCRdb re-called the 5' RACE reads, yielding one record per CDR3 amino acid sequence without DNA. The table counts hundreds of thousands of distinct CDR3 sequences; 7.3% lies in the top ten. Sequencing used blood T cells: a sorted CD56 or NKG2C T cell subset, CD4+ or CD8+ T cells, or bulk PBMC T cells (not recorded which). The origin of the receptors is a woman between 18 and 70 years old in good health. The CDR3 runs from the conserved cysteine through the conserved F or W.

CDR3 protein: CASSDERNQPQHF
V gene: TRBV12-3/TRBV12-4
J gene: TRBJ1-5

CDR3 protein: CASSPDRTGDEKLFF
V gene: TRBV5-4
J gene: TRBJ1-4

CDR3 protein: CASSQVGLAGKETQYF
V gene: TRBV3-1
J gene: TRBJ2-5

CDR3 protein: CAWTDINLGEQYF
V gene: TRBV30
J gene: TRBJ2-7

CDR3 protein: CASSPGPRGEQFF
V gene: TRBV5-1
J gene: TRBJ2-1

CDR3 protein: CSAPPGGRGVGQPQHF
V gene: TRBV20-1
J gene: TRBJ1-5

CDR3 protein: CASSFRAGSTDTQYF
V gene: TRBV12-3/TRBV12-4
J gene: TRBJ2-3

CDR3 protein: CASSLRAGLSGANVLTF
V gene: TRBV7-3
J gene: TRBJ2-6

CDR3 protein: CASSSQTSGGVTQYF
V gene: TRBV7-3
J gene: TRBJ2-3

CDR3 protein: CASSLMTSGYNEQFF
V gene: TRBV11-2
J gene: TRBJ2-1

CDR3 protein: CASSIAGGSYNEQFF
V gene: TRBV5-6
J gene: TRBJ2-1

CDR3 protein: CASRQGYEQYF
V gene: TRBV28
J gene: TRBJ2-7

CDR3 protein: CASSFKIRLAGDCEQYF
V gene: TRBV7-3
J gene: TRBJ2-7

CDR3 protein: CASIFGQGRSEQYF
V gene: TRBV7-2
J gene: TRBJ2-7

CDR3 protein: CASSVLTSAHNEQFF
V gene: TRBV19
J gene: TRBJ2-1

CDR3 protein: CASSSRRETQYF
V gene: TRBV5-8
J gene: TRBJ2-5

CDR3 protein: CASRRGTGRQETQYF
V gene: TRBV7-2
J gene: TRBJ2-5

CDR3 protein: CASRDRGPSQETQYF
V gene: TRBV6-1
J gene: TRBJ2-5

CDR3 protein: CASSFSGDEQFF
V gene: TRBV3-1
J gene: TRBJ2-1

CDR3 protein: CASSGTGARETQYF
V gene: TRBV19
J gene: TRBJ2-5

CDR3 protein: CASSLARGGGTGNEQFF
V gene: TRBV11-2
J gene: TRBJ2-1

CDR3 protein: CALKLLSGSYNEQFF
V gene: TRBV30
J gene: TRBJ2-1

CDR3 protein: CASRPDLGRGRGYREKLFF
V gene: TRBV25-1
J gene: TRBJ1-4

CDR3 protein: CASSYDRGAKNIQYF
V gene: TRBV6-5
J gene: TRBJ2-4

CDR3 protein: CASSQEVPRVRSYNEQFF
V gene: TRBV4-3
J gene: TRBJ2-1

CDR3 protein: CASSQERDRPTEAFF
V gene: TRBV4-3
J gene: TRBJ1-1

CDR3 protein: CASSPGASGSGEQYF
V gene: TRBV12-3/TRBV12-4
J gene: TRBJ2-7

CDR3 protein: CASRPPLAGGPRNEQFF
V gene: TRBV6-2/TRBV6-3
J gene: TRBJ2-1

CDR3 protein: CAISDSPGEETQYF
V gene: TRBV10-3
J gene: TRBJ2-5

CDR3 protein: CSVEGGPNFYGYTF
V gene: TRBV29-1
J gene: TRBJ1-2

CDR3 protein: CASSFVGGTYEQYF
V gene: TRBV5-1
J gene: TRBJ2-7

CDR3 protein: CSAPPGQVGYGYTF
V gene: TRBV20-1
J gene: TRBJ1-2

CDR3 protein: CASSSYMNTGELFF
V gene: TRBV7-3
J gene: TRBJ2-2

CDR3 protein: CASSPANGRVDEQYF
V gene: TRBV13
J gene: TRBJ2-7

CDR3 protein: CASSQEEAREKKNIQYF
V gene: TRBV4-2
J gene: TRBJ2-4

CDR3 protein: CSATLGTAMNTEAFF
V gene: TRBV20-1
J gene: TRBJ1-1

CDR3 protein: CSARASGLYNEQFF
V gene: TRBV20-1
J gene: TRBJ2-1

CDR3 protein: CASSQEGSKNTEAFF
V gene: TRBV4-2
J gene: TRBJ1-1

CDR3 protein: CASSPLNEKLFF
V gene: TRBV18
J gene: TRBJ1-4

CDR3 protein: CASSLAPQGRGTDTQYF
V gene: TRBV7-9
J gene: TRBJ2-3

CDR3 protein: CASTYSGSYNEQFF
V gene: TRBV5-6
J gene: TRBJ2-1

CDR3 protein: CASSLEEGGGQETQYF
V gene: TRBV5-1
J gene: TRBJ2-5

CDR3 protein: CASSYSPSGRSYNEQFF
V gene: TRBV6-5
J gene: TRBJ2-1

CDR3 protein: CASSLIRTPASTDTQYF
V gene: TRBV4-1
J gene: TRBJ2-3

CDR3 protein: CACYRGPSYNEQFF
V gene: TRBV12-3/TRBV12-4
J gene: TRBJ2-1

CDR3 protein: CASSKGIQGAGNIQYF
V gene: TRBV5-1
J gene: TRBJ2-4

CDR3 protein: CASVPSSYNGQFF
V gene: TRBV19
J gene: TRBJ2-1

CDR3 protein: CASSLQSIINYGYTF
V gene: TRBV7-2
J gene: TRBJ1-2

CDR3 protein: CASSLGLASHEQFF
V gene: TRBV12-3/TRBV12-4
J gene: TRBJ2-1

CDR3 protein: CSAPSPGIGWNEQFF
V gene: TRBV20-1
J gene: TRBJ2-1

CDR3 protein: CASRRDSLEQYF
V gene: TRBV5-1
J gene: TRBJ2-7